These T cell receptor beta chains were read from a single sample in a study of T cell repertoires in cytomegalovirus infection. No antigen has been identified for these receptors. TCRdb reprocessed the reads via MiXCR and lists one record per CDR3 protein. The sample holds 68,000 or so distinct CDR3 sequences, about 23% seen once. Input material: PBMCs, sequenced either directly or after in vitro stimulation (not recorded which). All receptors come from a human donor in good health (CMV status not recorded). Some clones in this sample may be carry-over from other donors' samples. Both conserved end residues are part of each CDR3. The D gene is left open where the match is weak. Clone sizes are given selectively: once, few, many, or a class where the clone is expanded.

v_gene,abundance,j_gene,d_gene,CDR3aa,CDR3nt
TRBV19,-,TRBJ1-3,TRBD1,CASSIQGAGGNTIYF,TGTGCCAGTAGTATTCAGGGGGCTGGTGGAAACACCATATATTTT
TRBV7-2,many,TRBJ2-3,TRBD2,CASSYSREGWDTHF,TGTGCCAGCAGCTACTCACGGGAGGGTTGGGATACGCATTTT
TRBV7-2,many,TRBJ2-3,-,CASSFSERSHTDTQYF,TGTGCCAGCAGCTTCTCAGAGCGGTCACACACAGATACGCAGTATTTT
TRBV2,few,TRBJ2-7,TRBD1,CASSEGDRSLNYEQYF,TGTGCCAGCAGTGAAGGGGACAGATCGTTAAACTACGAGCAGTACTTC
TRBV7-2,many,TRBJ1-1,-,CASSSSVGVNTEAFF,TGTGCCAGCAGCTCCTCCGTAGGGGTGAACACTGAAGCTTTCTTT
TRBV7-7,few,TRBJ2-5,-,CASSSLGGRETQYF,TGTGCCAGCAGCTCCCTTGGGGGGCGAGAGACCCAGTACTTC
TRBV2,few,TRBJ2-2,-,CASSEMGVGTGELFF,TGTGCCAGCAGTGAAATGGGCGTTGGCACCGGGGAGCTGTTTTTT
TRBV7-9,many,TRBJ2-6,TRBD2,CASSLALRGLASGANVLTF,TGTGCCAGCAGCTTAGCGTTAAGGGGACTAGCTTCTGGGGCCAACGTCCTGACTTTC
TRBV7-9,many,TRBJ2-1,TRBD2,CASSLAPGGSSYNEQFF,TGTGCCAGCAGCTTAGCCCCTGGCGGGAGCTCCTACAATGAGCAGTTCTTC
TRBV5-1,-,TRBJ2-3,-,CASSARGTDTQYF,TGCGCCAGCAGCGCCCGGGGGACAGATACGCAGTATTTT
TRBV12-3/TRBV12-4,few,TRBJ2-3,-,CASSLRDHTDTQYF,TGTGCCAGCAGTCTCCGGGACCACACAGATACGCAGTATTTT
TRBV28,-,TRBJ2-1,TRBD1,CASSGQGVNYNEQFF,TGTGCCAGCAGCGGTCAGGGGGTGAATTACAATGAGCAGTTCTTC
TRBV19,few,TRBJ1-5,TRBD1,CASSIRGQYSNQPQHF,TGTGCCAGTAGTATAAGGGGACAGTATAGCAATCAGCCCCAGCATTTT
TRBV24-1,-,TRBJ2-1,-,CATSDFEGDNEQFF,TGTGCCACCAGTGATTTTGAGGGGGACAATGAGCAGTTCTTC